This TCR beta chain is drawn from a study of long-term antiretroviral therapy in people with HIV. Study findings and constraints: When set beside controls, HIV repertoires had CDR3 length ranges that were narrower.

Details on this clone: As yet, its antigen is unknown.

Researchers secured at least one pre-ART and at least two post-ART PBMC samples from each donor. All participants with HIV were treated in the United States. Each specimen consisted of about 1-10 million cryopreserved PBMC prior to extraction of DNA. CDR3 length: 15 residues. Looked up from germline, CDR1 is MNHNY and CDR2 is SVGAGI (reference sequence). With 4 bases removed from V and 4 bases from J, the gap between germline ends came to 16 bases. Runs used v3.0 of the immunoSEQ assay and were done at survey level. Clones were read by immunoSEQ multiplex PCR, and TCRdb kept only the in-frame ones, dropping some. Of 16,000 or so clones listed, about 80% were seen once; the top ten hold about a fifth.

This clonotype was obtained from a man aged 35 to 55 with HIV. Sequenced here: unsorted PBMCs, sampled 2.1 years after starting antiretroviral therapy. This rearrangement joins TRBV6-6 to TRBJ1-1; D perhaps matches TRBD1 (6 bases). This CDR3 reads CASSWQGLGSTEAFF. The DNA of the CDR3 is TGTGCCAGCAGTTGGCAGGGGCTTGGGAGCACTGAAGCTTTCTTT.